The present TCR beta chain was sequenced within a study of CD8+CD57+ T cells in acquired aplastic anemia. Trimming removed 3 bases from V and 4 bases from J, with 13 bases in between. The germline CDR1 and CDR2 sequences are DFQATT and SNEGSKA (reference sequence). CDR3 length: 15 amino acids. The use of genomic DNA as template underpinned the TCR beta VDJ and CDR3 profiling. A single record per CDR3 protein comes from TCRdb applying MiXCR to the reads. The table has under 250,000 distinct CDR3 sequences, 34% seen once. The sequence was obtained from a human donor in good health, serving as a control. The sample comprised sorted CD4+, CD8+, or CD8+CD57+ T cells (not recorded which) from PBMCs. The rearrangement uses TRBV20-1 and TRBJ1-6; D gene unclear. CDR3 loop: CSASRGSAYNSPLHF. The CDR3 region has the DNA TGCAGTGCTAGTCGGGGAAGCGCGTATAATTCACCCCTCCACTTT.